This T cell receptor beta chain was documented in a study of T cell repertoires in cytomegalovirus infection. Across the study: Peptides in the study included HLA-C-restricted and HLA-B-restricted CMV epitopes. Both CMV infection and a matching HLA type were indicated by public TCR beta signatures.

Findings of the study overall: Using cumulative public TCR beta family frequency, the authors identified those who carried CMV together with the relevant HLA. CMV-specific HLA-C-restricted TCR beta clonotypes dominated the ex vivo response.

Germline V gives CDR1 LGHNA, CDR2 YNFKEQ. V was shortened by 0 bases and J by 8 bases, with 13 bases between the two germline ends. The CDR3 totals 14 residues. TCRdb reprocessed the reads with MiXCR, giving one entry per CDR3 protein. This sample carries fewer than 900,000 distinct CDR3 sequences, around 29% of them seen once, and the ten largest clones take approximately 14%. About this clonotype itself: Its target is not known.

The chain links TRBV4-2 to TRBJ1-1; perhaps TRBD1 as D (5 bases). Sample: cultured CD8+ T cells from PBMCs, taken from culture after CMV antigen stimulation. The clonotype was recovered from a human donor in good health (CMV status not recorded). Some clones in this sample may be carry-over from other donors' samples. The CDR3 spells CASSQEQVPNEAFF. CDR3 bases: TGTGCCAGCAGCCAAGAACAGGTCCCGAACGAAGCTTTCTTT.